The next 21 T cell receptor beta chains were all read from a single sample in a study of cytomegalovirus exposure and HLA in healthy donors. Primers for the PCR totalled 60 Vbeta and 13 Jbeta. Libraries were prepared by immunoSEQ multiplex PCR; TCRdb keeps only in-frame clonotypes and omits some of them. Of about 120,000 clones listed, approximately 80% are singletons. The sample taken for sequencing was PBMCs. The receptors stem from a woman in her twenties or thirties in good health and CMV-seropositive.

This chain uses TRBV5-1 with TRBJ1-1; possibly TRBD1 for D (5 bases). CDR1 SGHRS and CDR2 YFSETQ come from the germline V gene. This CDR3 is 13 amino acids long. Trimming left V 2 bases short and J 2 bases short, with 7 bases between. The CDR3 coding sequence is TGCGCCAGCAGCTTTCAGGGTAACACTGAAGCTTTCTTT. This translates into CASSFQGNTEAFF.

This sequence joins TRBV9 and TRBJ2-3; 10 nucleotides line up with TRBD2. V shed 0 bases and J 0 bases; nucleotides not matched to a gene: 7. CDR3 length: 18 amino acids. Germline V gene sequence: CDR1 SGDLS, CDR2 YYNGEE. CDR3 sequence (DNA): TGTGCCAGCAGCGTAGCATCTAGCGGGGGCCCTAGCACAGATACGCAGTATTTT. Amino acid sequence: CASSVASSGGPSTDTQYF. Full variable domain (outside the CDR3, taken from reference TRBV9 and TRBJ2-3): DSGVTQTPKHLITATGQRVTLRCSPRSGDLSVYWYQQSLDQGLQFLIQYYNGEERAKGNILERFSAQQFPDLHSELNLSSLELGDSALYFCASSVASSGGPSTDTQYFGPGTRLTVL.

V is TRBV28 and J is TRBJ1-2; 10 bases agree with TRBD1. Germline CDR1 MDHEN, CDR2 SYDVKM. J lost 6 bases, V lost 8 bases, and 9 bases had no gene match. The CDR3 spans 14 residues. The CDR3 sequence: CASLRQGAQHGYTF. DNA of the CDR3: TGTGCCAGCCTAAGACAGGGGGCGCAGCATGGCTACACCTTC.

In this sample, this clone turned up a few times. This chain uses TRBV5-4 with TRBJ2-3; no clear D gene. The CDR3 totals 14 residues. Per the germline V gene, CDR1 is SGHNT and CDR2 is YYREEE (reference sequence). The ends were cut back, 3 bases at V and 2 bases at J, with 10 bases in the middle. The CDR3 region is CASSSGTTTDTQYF. CDR3 nucleotide sequence: TGTGCCAGCAGCTCTGGCACCACCACAGATACGCAGTATTTT.

V usage is TRBV5-4 and J usage is TRBJ2-5; 12 nucleotides agree with TRBD2. The CDR3 extends over 15 amino acids. Trimming at V came to 6 bases and at J to 1 base, leaving 4 bases not matched to a gene. In germline, CDR1 is SGHNT, CDR2 YYREEE (reference sequence). This CDR3 is CASTQTSGSQETQYF. The CDR3 DNA reads TGTGCCAGCACCCAGACTAGCGGGAGCCAAGAGACCCAGTACTTC.

The chain joins TRBV30 to TRBJ1-1, with D unresolved. Germline V gene lookup returns CDR1 GTSNPN and CDR2 SVGIG (reference sequence). This CDR3 has 12 residues. Between the trimmed V and J ends, which lost 2 bases and 10 bases, there was a span of 14 bases. The CDR3 reads CAWSLFSEAAFF. The CDR3 DNA sequence: TGTGCCTGGAGTCTTTTTAGTGAGGCAGCTTTCTTT.

The rearrangement links TRBV9 to TRBJ2-3; 8 bases match TRBD1. Trimming took 0 bases from V and 0 from J; bases not matched to a gene: 3. Germline V gene sequence: CDR1 SGDLS, CDR2 YYNGEE. This CDR3 has 16 residues. Here the CDR3 reads CASSVETGASTDTQYF. The CDR3 bases are TGTGCCAGCAGCGTAGAGACAGGGGCTAGCACAGATACGCAGTATTTT.

A word on this clone: At one end, the junction sequence differs from germline, possibly due to a read error. The chain links TRBV7-9 to TRBJ1-1; no definite D call. CDR1 and CDR2 from the germline V gene are SEHNR and FQNEAQ (reference sequence). The CDR3 sequence is 13 residues long. For the CDR3, the DNA is TGTTCCAGCAGCTTATCACAGAACACTGAAGCTTTCTTT. It yields the protein CSSSLSQNTEAFF.

There are a few counts of this clone. The chain joins TRBV30 to TRBJ1-5; no definite D call. Between the trimmed V and J ends, which lost 0 bases and 0 bases, there was a span of 6 bases. In germline, CDR1 is GTSNPN, CDR2 SVGIG (reference sequence). The CDR3 covers 14 residues. CDR3: CAWSVSSSNQPQHF. CDR3 in DNA: TGTGCCTGGAGTGTAAGTAGTAGCAATCAGCCCCAGCATTTT.

Comment on this clone: The junction differs from germline at one of its ends, possibly a read error. The same CDR3 also results from other DNA sequences found in this sample. The V call is TRBV27, the J call TRBJ1-4; 7 bases line up with TRBD1. The CDR3 sequence is 15 residues long. Germline V CDR1 and CDR2: MNHEY, SMNVEV (reference sequence). This CDR3 reads CASSLGAGGSEKLFF. The CDR3 DNA reads TGTGCCAGCAGTTTAGGGGCAGGGGGATCTGAAAAACTGTTTTTC.

The chain has TRBV7-8 and TRBJ1-5; D is undetermined. Germline lookup yields CDR1 SGHVS and CDR2 FQNEAQ. V lost 2 bases to trimming and J lost 0 bases, with 5 bases between them. This CDR3 is built from 14 residues. DNA of the CDR3: TGTGCCAGCAGCTTATTCAATAGCAATCAGCCCCAGCATTTT. Amino acid sequence: CASSLFNSNQPQHF. The full variable domain, rest sourced from reference TRBV7-8 and TRBJ1-5, is GAGVSQSPRYKVAKRGQDVALRCDPISGHVSLFWYQQALGQGPEFLTYFQNEAQLDKSGLPSDRFFAERPEGSVSTLKIQRTQQEDSAVYLCASSLFNSNQPQHFGDGTRLSIL.

This sequence joins TRBV27 and TRBJ2-5; the D gene is possibly TRBD2 (5 bases). The DNA end lines up better with TRBJ2-7; the J call may be wrong. This CDR3 is built from 14 residues. The germline gives CDR1 MNHEY, CDR2 SMNVEV (reference sequence). The CDR3 loop is CASSLRGYSYEQYF. In DNA, the CDR3 is TGTGCCAGCAGTTTACGCGGGTACTCCTACGAGCAGTACTTC.

Only one count was recorded for this clone. CDR3: CASSSGGGRHNYGYTF. The CDR3 DNA is TGTGCCAGCAGCAGCGGGGGGGGTAGGCATAACTATGGCTACACCTTC. The gene calls are TRBV11-3 and TRBJ1-2; perhaps TRBD1 as D (5 bases). Trimming took off 5 bases at V and 1 base at J, with 17 bases between the two ends. The CDR3 has 16 amino acids. Germline V gene sequence: CDR1 SGHNT, CDR2 YENEEA.

J is TRBJ1-6 and V is TRBV11-2; D is possibly TRBD1 (5 bases). The CDR3 is 14 residues long. V was shortened by 4 bases and J by 12 bases, with 16 bases between the two germline ends. Per the germline V gene, CDR1 is SGHAT and CDR2 is FQNNGV. The CDR3 DNA sequence: TGTGCCAGCAGCTGGCAGGGCTCGGCGGAACCCCTCCACTTT. It codes for CASSWQGSAEPLHF.

The chain couples TRBV7-2 to TRBJ2-6; 8 nucleotides line up with TRBD2. V shed 6 bases and J 3 bases; nucleotides not matched to a gene: 13. The germline V gene has CDR1 SGHTA and CDR2 FQGNSA. This CDR3 spans 18 amino acids. CDR3 sequence reads: CASRPGTRSGIGANVLTF. The CDR3 region has the DNA TGTGCCAGCAGACCAGGGACTAGATCAGGGATTGGGGCCAACGTCCTGACTTTC.

The chain carries TRBV11-2 and TRBJ2-1; 15 bases align to TRBD2. Germline CDR1 and CDR2: SGHAT and FQNNGV. The V gene end was trimmed by 1 base and the J gene end by 9 bases; junction bases not matched to a gene: 4. The CDR3 is 16 amino acids. The CDR3 DNA sequence: TGTGCCAGCAGCTTAGTGGGACTAGCGGGGGGCAGTGAGCAGTTCTTC. As protein: CASSLVGLAGGSEQFF. The whole variable domain, remainder taken from reference TRBV11-2 and TRBJ2-1, is EAGVAQSPRYKIIEKRQSVAFWCNPISGHATLYWYQQILGQGPKLLIQFQNNGVVDDSQLPKDRFSAERLKGVDSTLKIQPAKLEDSAVYLCASSLVGLAGGSEQFFGPGTRLTVL.

V and J are TRBV27 and TRBJ1-1; D not resolved. CDR3 size: 14 residues. Germline V gene lookup returns CDR1 MNHEY and CDR2 SMNVEV (reference sequence). Trimming took 3 bases from V and 5 from J, leaving 13 bases between them. CDR3 protein: CASSFRMTGTEAFF. For the CDR3, the DNA is TGTGCCAGCAGTTTTAGGATGACGGGAACTGAAGCTTTCTTT.

Concerning this clone: Other DNA sequences within the sample encode an identical CDR3. The chain is built from TRBV6-5 and TRBJ1-1; TRBD1 matches 7 bases. With 6 bases clipped from V and 1 base from J, the junction kept 5 bases outside the gene matches. Germline CDR1 and CDR2: MNHEY and SVGAGI. The CDR3 totals 14 residues. For the CDR3, the DNA is TGTGCCAGCAGCCTACGGACAGGGAACACTGAAGCTTTCTTT. Amino acid sequence: CASSLRTGNTEAFF.

V gene TRBV27 combines with J gene TRBJ1-6; D uncertain. In germline, CDR1 is MNHEY, CDR2 SMNVEV (reference sequence). This CDR3 is 16 amino acids long. The germline V and J ends were trimmed by 2 bases and 4 bases, with 12 bases remaining between them. CDR3 in amino acids: CASSLRDGFYNSPLHF. The CDR3 DNA is TGTGCCAGCAGTTTACGCGACGGGTTTTATAATTCACCCCTCCACTTT.

This chain links TRBV5-6 with TRBJ2-3, with D unresolved. The V and J ends lost 2 bases and 1 base respectively, with 8 bases between them. Germline values: CDR1 SGHDT, CDR2 YYEEEE. The CDR3 covers 14 residues. The CDR3 reads CASSFDFRTDTQYF. Here the CDR3 DNA reads TGTGCCAGCAGCTTCGACTTCCGCACAGATACGCAGTATTTT.

This rearrangement joins TRBV6-5 to TRBJ2-7, with a possible D match to TRBD2 (5 bases). This CDR3 has 16 residues. Germline-derived CDR1 and CDR2 are MNHEY and SVGAGI. Trimming left V 4 bases short and J 2 bases short, with 18 bases between. CDR3 protein: CASSFTFLATTYEQYF. The CDR3 DNA reads as TGTGCCAGCAGTTTTACCTTTTTAGCGACCACCTACGAGCAGTACTTC.